A single sample is the source of the 8 T cell receptor beta chains below, sequenced in a study of blood T cell repertoires in COVID-19. Only in-frame clones appear in the TCRdb table, and some are missing; sequencing was by immunoSEQ multiplex PCR. The sample lists tens of thousands of clones; 90% to 95% were seen once. The sample comprised peripheral blood. The receptors come from a human donor in a cohort sampled during active COVID-19.

The V gene is TRBV5-4, the J gene TRBJ2-1, with D hard to call. The germline V gene encodes CDR1 SGHNT and CDR2 YYREEE (reference sequence). Deletions cut 0 bases from V and 0 bases from J, with 13 bases between. This CDR3 has 17 amino acids. This chain's CDR3 is CASSLGQTASSYNEQFF. For the CDR3, the DNA is TGTGCCAGCAGCTTGGGGCAGACTGCCAGCTCCTACAATGAGCAGTTCTTC.

This chain connects TRBV19 to TRBJ2-2; D call uncertain. The germline gives CDR1 LNHDA, CDR2 SQIVND (reference sequence). The CDR3 is made up of 13 amino acids. The ends were cut back, 3 bases at V and 8 bases at J, with 10 bases in the middle. CDR3 sequence reads: CASSIEYTGELFF. As DNA, the CDR3 is TGTGCCAGTAGTATCGAGTATACGGGGGAGCTGTTTTTT. The variable domain in full, with the rest retrieved from reference TRBV19 and TRBJ2-2, is DGGITQSPKYLFRKEGQNVTLSCEQNLNHDAMYWYRQDPGQGLRLIYYSQIVNDFQKGDIAEGYSVSREKKESFPLTVTSAQKNPTAFYLCASSIEYTGELFFGEGSRLTVL.

The V call is TRBV5-4, the J call TRBJ1-2, with D unresolved. V was clipped by 2 bases and J by 5 bases, with 10 bases between them. The CDR3 extends over 13 amino acids. From germline, CDR1 is SGHNT and CDR2 YYREEE (reference sequence). The CDR3 coding sequence is TGTGCCAGCAGCTTAGAGGGAGCGTATGGCTACACCTTC. This sequence encodes CASSLEGAYGYTF.

The V gene is TRBV19, the J gene TRBJ1-2; 8 positions agree with TRBD1. The CDR3 consists of 15 residues. Per germline, CDR1 LNHDA and CDR2 SQIVND (reference sequence). J gave up 2 bases and V 6 bases, and 8 bases lay outside the gene matches. Written as DNA, the CDR3 is TGTGCCAGTAGCCCCGGGGGACAGGTCAACTATGGCTACACCTTC. It translates to CASSPGGQVNYGYTF.

In DNA, the CDR3 is TGTGCCAGCAGCTCTCCAGGCTCCTACGGCTACACCTTC. As protein: CASSSPGSYGYTF. V is TRBV7-2 and J is TRBJ1-2; D remains ambiguous. The CDR3 has 13 residues. The germline CDR1 and CDR2 sequences are SGHTA and FQGNSA. V gave up 4 bases and J gave up 8 bases, with 14 bases separating them.

This sequence joins TRBV5-4 and TRBJ2-3; D unclear. With 0 bases removed from V and 2 bases from J, the gap between germline ends came to 13 bases. The germline V gene encodes CDR1 SGHNT and CDR2 YYREEE (reference sequence). The CDR3 covers 16 residues. The CDR3: CASSLGFGAYTDTQYF. CDR3 sequence (DNA): TGTGCCAGCAGCTTGGGGTTTGGTGCGTACACAGATACGCAGTATTTT.

This chain connects TRBV5-8 to TRBJ2-1, with 10 bases fitting TRBD2. The CDR3 loop spans 16 amino acids. The germline gives CDR1 SGHTS, CDR2 YDEGEE. Trimming at V came to 7 bases and at J to 1 base, leaving 8 bases not matched to a gene. The CDR3: CASLALSGGSYNEQFF. Here the CDR3 DNA reads TGTGCCAGCCTAGCCCTTAGCGGGGGGTCCTACAATGAGCAGTTCTTC.

J is TRBJ2-5 and V is TRBV24-1, with a possible D match to TRBD1 (6 bases). Germline lookup yields CDR1 KGHDR and CDR2 SFDVKD. This CDR3 spans 15 amino acids. V lost 2 bases, J lost 1 base, and 10 bases lay in between. For the CDR3, the DNA is TGTGCCACCAGTGATTCCCGACAGGCCCAAGAGACCCAGTACTTC. It encodes CATSDSRQAQETQYF.